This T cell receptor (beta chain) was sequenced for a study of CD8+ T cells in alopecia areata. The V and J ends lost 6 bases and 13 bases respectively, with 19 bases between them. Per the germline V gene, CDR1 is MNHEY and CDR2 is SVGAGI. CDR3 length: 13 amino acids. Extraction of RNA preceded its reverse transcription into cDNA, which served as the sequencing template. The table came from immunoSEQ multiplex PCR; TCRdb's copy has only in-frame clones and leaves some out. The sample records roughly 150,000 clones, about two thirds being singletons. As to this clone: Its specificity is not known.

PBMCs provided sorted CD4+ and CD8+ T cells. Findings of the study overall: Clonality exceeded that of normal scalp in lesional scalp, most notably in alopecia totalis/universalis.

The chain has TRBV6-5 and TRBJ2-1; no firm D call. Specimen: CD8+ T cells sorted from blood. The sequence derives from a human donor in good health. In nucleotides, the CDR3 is TGTGCCAGCAGCTCCCCCCCGGGTCTACTACAGTTCTTC. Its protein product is CASSSPPGLLQFF.